This T cell receptor (beta chain) was sequenced during a study of cytomegalovirus exposure and HLA in healthy donors. General study results and limits: The study designated about 160 TCR beta chains cytomegalovirus-associated.

The CDR3 covers 14 residues. The V gene lost 0 bases and the J gene lost 5 bases, with 8 bases spanning the gap. Germline CDR1 is SGDLS and CDR2 is YYNGEE. Worth noting for this clone: Its antigen is as yet unknown.

Sequencing used immunoSEQ multiplex PCR; TCRdb keeps in-frame clones, though not all of them. This sample has 250,000 to 400,000 clones; about 85% occur once, and the top ten carry more than 0.9%. J is TRBJ2-2 and V is TRBV9; perhaps TRBD1 as D (6 bases). This sequence originates from a woman in her twenties or thirties in good health and CMV-seropositive. The sample was PBMCs. CDR3 residues: CASSVGGGTGELFF. CDR3 bases: TGTGCCAGCAGCGTAGGAGGGGGTACCGGGGAGCTGTTTTTT.